These 6 T cell receptor beta chains were all obtained from the same sample, sequenced in a study of cytomegalovirus exposure and HLA in healthy donors. 13 Jbeta primers and 60 Vbeta primers were used for the PCR. TCRdb's table, derived via immunoSEQ multiplex PCR, lists solely in-frame clones and lacks some. The sample has approximately 150,000 clones; 65% to 80% are singletons. The specimen sequenced was PBMCs. The source of these receptors is a man between 40 and 49 years old in good health and CMV-seropositive.

The genes are TRBV11-2 and TRBJ2-7; 14 nucleotides align to TRBD2. Germline CDR1 SGHAT, CDR2 FQNNGV. V shed 5 bases and J 3 bases; nucleotides not matched to a gene: 12. This CDR3 is built from 18 residues. The CDR3 sequence is CASSPGLAGGHVLYEQYF. The CDR3, as DNA: TGTGCCAGCAGCCCCGGACTAGCGGGAGGTCACGTGCTCTACGAGCAGTACTTC.

V usage is TRBV5-8 and J usage is TRBJ1-5; TRBD1 matches at 8 bases. V lost 3 bases, J lost 4 bases, and 3 bases stayed unmatched. Germline CDR1 is SGHTS and CDR2 is YDEGEE. This CDR3 contains 14 residues. CDR3 region: CASSYRDRNQPQHF. CDR3 sequence (DNA): TGTGCCAGCAGCTACCGGGACAGGAATCAGCCCCAGCATTTT.

The rearrangement uses TRBV18 and TRBJ1-2; 8 bases are shared with TRBD1. The V gene end was trimmed by 3 bases and the J gene end by 3 bases; junction bases not matched to a gene: 12. This CDR3 is 17 amino acids long. Germline-derived CDR1 and CDR2 are KGHSH and LQKENI. CDR3 in DNA: TGTGCCAGCTCACCCGGGACAGGAGGCAGCGGTGACTATGGCTACACCTTC. Protein sequence: CASSPGTGGSGDYGYTF.

The gene calls are TRBV15 and TRBJ2-7; tentatively, D is TRBD2 (6 bases). The CDR3 length is 15 residues. V lost 1 base and J 0 bases, leaving 10 bases between the germline ends. Germline CDR1 reads LNHNV; CDR2 reads YYDKDF (reference sequence). This chain's CDR3 is CATSRVADSSYEQYF. CDR3 in DNA: TGTGCCACCAGCAGAGTAGCGGATAGCTCCTACGAGCAGTACTTC.

The chain is built from TRBV30 and TRBJ1-1; D not resolved. Germline CDR1 GTSNPN, CDR2 SVGIG (reference sequence). CDR3 length equals 14 residues. Deletions cut 7 bases from V and 0 bases from J, with 15 bases between. CDR3 nucleotides: TGTGCCTCGAAACGGGTATTCATGAACACTGAAGCTTTCTTT. This encodes CASKRVFMNTEAFF.

Written as DNA, the CDR3 is TGTGCCAGCAGCGTAGAATCCGAGGGAACTGAAGCTTTCTTT. It codes for CASSVESEGTEAFF. V is TRBV9 and J is TRBJ1-1, with D unresolved. CDR1 is SGDLS, CDR2 YYNGEE, per germline. V was clipped by 0 bases and J by 5 bases, with 11 bases between them. The CDR3 is 14 residues long.